The entry below gives a single TCR beta chain sequence along with its context. This specimen comes from a study of T cells after yellow fever vaccination. V was clipped by 0 bases and J by 5 bases; unmatched bases: 6. The V gene's germline CDR1 is KGHSH and CDR2 LQKENI. The CDR3 sequence is 16 residues long. Each CDR3 protein gets one entry after TCRdb re-called the 5' RACE reads with MiXCR. The table records hundreds of thousands of distinct CDR3 sequences, around an eighth of them present only once. Sequences were derived from PBMCs, sampled on the day of the yellow fever booster vaccination. The rearrangement joins TRBV18 to TRBJ2-3; 9 bases map to TRBD2. The sequence was collected from a man aged 25-40 years who received the YFV17D yellow fever vaccine. CDR3 sequence reads: CASSPPAGGPVDTQYF. In DNA, the CDR3 is TGTGCCAGCTCACCACCCGCGGGAGGGCCGGTAGATACGCAGTATTTT.